This T cell receptor (beta chain) was sequenced for a study of cytomegalovirus exposure and HLA in healthy donors. Study in general: An earlier analysis found around 120 million unique TCR beta sequences from approximately 190 million T cells.

This clone was counted a single time. What it recognizes is unknown. The PCR made use of 60 Vbeta and 13 Jbeta primers. Libraries were prepared by immunoSEQ multiplex PCR; TCRdb keeps only in-frame clonotypes and omits some of them. In the table there are about 110,000 clones, approximately 79% of which are singletons. The study's findings and limits: In the analysis, some V segments, TRBV6-2 and TRBV6-3 included, were excluded as indistinguishable. A prior analysis recorded that most TCR beta V segments were productive about 87% or about 30% of the time. Later analysis demonstrated an association between a missense DCLRE1C variant and TCR beta V- and J-gene trimming.

This CDR3 has 14 residues. The V gene's germline CDR1 is SGHNT and CDR2 YYREEE (reference sequence). Trimming removed 4 bases from V and 5 bases from J; junction bases left unmatched: 8. Material: PBMCs. The sequence was obtained from a man aged 25 to 40 in good health and CMV-seropositive. The chain combines TRBV5-4 with TRBJ2-5, with 7 bases that match TRBD1. In nucleotides, the CDR3 is TGTGCCAGCAGCGACGGGACAGTACGGGAGACCCAGTACTTC. This gives the protein CASSDGTVRETQYF.